The rows below give T cell receptor beta chains drawn from one sample of a study of tumor-infiltrating lymphocytes in primary liver carcinoma. TCRdb redid the calling of the multiplex PCR reads with MiXCR, one entry per CDR3 protein. Here the sample spans 100,000 to 150,000 distinct CDR3 sequences, 64% being singletons. Material: liver tumor tissue from sampling region 3. The receptors stem from a woman aged 55-75 years with primary liver carcinoma and hepatitis B virus infection. The CDR3 runs from the conserved cysteine through the conserved F or W. A D gene is named only where the DNA matches it firmly. Some rows mark clone size as missing; the rest say once, few, many or name a class of expanded clone.

TRBV10-3	15	TRBD2	NA	TRBJ2-5	TGTACTATCAGTGAGAGTTCTAGCGGGCCGGGGACCCAGTACTTC	CTISESSSGPGTQYF
TRBV5-6	17	TRBD2	many	TRBJ2-1	TGTGCCAGCAGCCCCCCCACACCGGGACTAGCGTACAATGAGCAGTTCTTC	CASSPPTPGLAYNEQFF
TRBV12-5	14	NA	NA	TRBJ2-1	TGTACAAGTGGTTTCGAGGTAGCTTACAATGAGCAGTTCTTC	CTSGFEVAYNEQFF
TRBV5-1	17	TRBD2	NA	TRBJ2-1	TGCGCCAGCAGCTTGCCACCCGGGACTAGCGGAAACAATGAGCAGTTCTTC	CASSLPPGTSGNNEQFF
TRBV11-2	13	NA	once	TRBJ2-5	TGTGCCAGCAGCTTATGGGGATCTCGGGACCGGTACTTC	CASSLWGSRDRYF
TRBV28	15	NA	NA	TRBJ1-6	TGTGCCAGCAGTCCCCCAGGGAGGGGAGGTTCACCCCTCCACTTT	CASSPPGRGGSPLHF
TRBV10-3	12	NA	NA	TRBJ2-7	TGTGCCGCCCGACAGGACTCCTACGAGCAGTATTTC	CAARQDSYEQYF
TRBV11-2	15	NA	NA	TRBJ1-1	TGTGCCAGCAGCTTAGGGGGCGGGGTGAACAATGAAGCTTTCTTT	CASSLGGGVNNEAFF
TRBV10-3	14	TRBD1	many	TRBJ2-4	TGTGCCATCAGTGAGGCAGGGGGCAGAAACATTCAGTACTTC	CAISEAGGRNIQYF
TRBV12-3/TRBV12-4	14	NA	large	TRBJ1-3	TGTGCCACCATACAGGGTACCTCTGGAAACACCATATATTTT	CATIQGTSGNTIYF
TRBV6-6	14	TRBD2	many	TRBJ2-7	TGTGCCAGCAGTTACTCGTTGCGGGGGGACGAGCAGTACTTC	CASSYSLRGDEQYF
TRBV29-1	11	NA	many	TRBJ1-2	TGCAGCGTTGACCCTAACTATGGCTACACCTTC	CSVDPNYGYTF
TRBV5-6	15	TRBD2	NA	TRBJ2-3	TGTGCCAGCAGTCGAATCGAGACTAGCCAGACACAGCAGTATTTT	CASSRIETSQTQQYF
TRBV5-4	15	TRBD2	many	TRBJ2-1	TGTGCCAGCAGCCCCAGAGGTCCAGCGGGAGATGAGCAGTTCTTC	CASSPRGPAGDEQFF
TRBV11-2	15	TRBD1	NA	TRBJ1-1	TGTGCCACCAGCCCTAGGGGACAGGATTACACTGAAGCTTTCTTT	CATSPRGQDYTEAFF
TRBV11-2	14	NA	medium-sized	TRBJ2-6	TGTGCCAGCAGCCCAGCCTCTGGGGCCAACGTCCTGACTTTC	CASSPASGANVLTF
TRBV10-3	17	TRBD2	many	TRBJ2-7	TGTGCCATCAGTGAATGGCTAGCGGGCAACTCCCAGGGTGAGCAGTACTTC	CAISEWLAGNSQGEQYF
TRBV10-3	12	NA	many	TRBJ2-2	TGTGCCGTCCGACGTAGTACAGGGGAGCTGTTTTTT	CAVRRSTGELFF
TRBV5-1	18	TRBD1	NA	TRBJ2-1	TGCGCTAGCAGCCCGGAACCCGGTGGGGACAGGGGGCACAATGAGCAGTTCTTC	CASSPEPGGDRGHNEQFF
TRBV7-6	13	NA	once	TRBJ2-1	TGTGCCAGCAGCTTAGGGAACCTCAATGAGCTGTTCTTC	CASSLGNLNELFF
TRBV4-2	15	TRBD2	NA	TRBJ2-2	TGTGCCAGCAGCCCGGGCGGGAGGGCCCCCGGGGAGCTGTTTTTT	CASSPGGRAPGELFF
TRBV10-2	14	NA	many	TRBJ2-3	TGCGCCAGCAGGCCCGGGACTAGCACAGATACGCAGTATTTT	CASRPGTSTDTQYF
TRBV6-6	14	NA	NA	TRBJ2-7	TGTGCCAGCAGGAGGCGGGACGGGGCCTACAAGCAGTACTTC	CASRRRDGAYKQYF
TRBV11-2	14	TRBD2	medium-sized	TRBJ2-1	TGTGCCAGCAGCTTACTAGCGGACTACAATGAGCAGTTCTTC	CASSLLADYNEQFF
TRBV5-1	15	TRBD2	few	TRBJ2-5	TGCGCCAGCAGCCCAGCTAGCGGGAGGCTTCGGACCCAGTACTTC	CASSPASGRLRTQYF
TRBV11-2	15	TRBD2	NA	TRBJ2-2	TGTGCCAGCAGCTTCAGACTAGCGGGACCGGGGGAGCTGTTTTTT	CASSFRLAGPGELFF
TRBV6-5	13	NA	NA	TRBJ1-5	TGCATCAGCAGTTACGGGCTAAATCAGCCCCAGCATTTT	CISSYGLNQPQHF
TRBV2	15	NA	NA	TRBJ2-1	TGTGCCAGCGAGGCCGGGACGGGGGACTACAATGAGCAGTTCTTC	CASEAGTGDYNEQFF
TRBV12-3/TRBV12-4	13	NA	NA	TRBJ2-2	TGTAGCACCGGCTTGGATAGGACCGGGGAGCTGTTTTTT	CSTGLDRTGELFF
TRBV28	14	NA	few	TRBJ1-4	TGTGCCAGCAGTTCTTCAGGGAGTAATGAAAAACTGTTTTTT	CASSSSGSNEKLFF
TRBV29-1	12	NA	NA	TRBJ2-7	TGCAGCACTCAAGGGATGGGTGACGAACAGTACTTC	CSTQGMGDEQYF
TRBV30	15	NA	many	TRBJ2-1	TGTGCCTGGAGTGTTCAGGGCAGCCTATACAATGAGCAGTTCTTC	CAWSVQGSLYNEQFF
TRBV11-2	15	NA	NA	TRBJ2-7	TGTGCCAGCAGCTTAGGCCCTGCGTGGACGTACGAGCAGTACTTC	CASSLGPAWTYEQYF
TRBV28	15	TRBD1	many	TRBJ1-4	TGTGCCAGCAGTCCATGGACAGGTGGGAATGAAAAACTGTTTTTT	CASSPWTGGNEKLFF
TRBV11-2	12	NA	medium-sized	TRBJ2-1	TGTGCCAGCAGCTTAGTAACAATAGAGCAGTTCTTC	CASSLVTIEQFF
TRBV6-6	13	TRBD1	many	TRBJ1-6	TGTGCCAGTGGGGGGACAGGGACTTCACCCCTCCACTTT	CASGGTGTSPLHF
TRBV29-1	13	NA	NA	TRBJ2-1	TGCAGCGCCCGGAGGGCCAGATACAATGTGCAGTTCTTC	CSARRARYNVQFF
TRBV11-2	15	NA	once	TRBJ1-5	TGTGACAGCAGCTTAGATCCGGGGTTTGATCAGCCCCAGCATTTT	CDSSLDPGFDQPQHF
TRBV20-1	16	NA	NA	TRBJ1-2	TGCAGTGGCAACCTAATCATGACCGGCCAGTCCTATGGCTACACCTTC	CSGNLIMTGQSYGYTF
TRBV11-1	20	TRBD2	NA	TRBJ2-2	TGTGCCAGCAGGCCAACCCCCGGGACTAGCGGCAGTATGAACACCGGGGAGCCGTTTTTT	CASRPTPGTSGSMNTGEPFF
TRBV5-1	14	TRBD1	NA	TRBJ1-1	TGCGCCAACAGCTTGGGACAGGCCGGCACTGAAGCTTTCTTT	CANSLGQAGTEAFF
TRBV28	14	NA	NA	TRBJ1-5	TGTGCCAGCAATTTTCCCGGTAGCAATCAGCCCCAGCAGTTT	CASNFPGSNQPQQF
TRBV5-1	16	NA	NA	TRBJ2-3	TGCGCCAGCAGCCCGGTTTTAGTGGGAGAAGGGGATACGCAGTATTTT	CASSPVLVGEGDTQYF
TRBV11-2	14	NA	NA	TRBJ2-1	TGTGCCAGCAGCTTAGATCCCTGGGGGGGCGAGGAGTTCTTC	CASSLDPWGGEEFF
TRBV11-2	17	TRBD1	NA	TRBJ2-1	TGTGCCAGCAGCCTAACCCACGAGCAGGGGTACAGGGGTGAGCAGTTCTTC	CASSLTHEQGYRGEQFF
TRBV11-2	17	NA	few	TRBJ2-6	TGTGCCAGTAGCCCGACGGGACAGTGGACTAGGGCCAACGTCCTGACTTTC	CASSPTGQWTRANVLTF